This passage covers 8 T cell receptor beta chains from one sample sequenced in a study of T cell changes during pregnancy in multiple sclerosis. Data came from immunoSEQ multiplex PCR; TCRdb stores just in-frame clones and leaves some out. The sample yields about 70,000 clones, 91% seen once. The material was peripheral blood, obtained in the first trimester of pregnancy. These receptors were collected from a female donor with multiple sclerosis, enrolled in a pregnancy study.

V and J are TRBV10-3 and TRBJ2-3, with D unclear. Trimming pared 5 bases from V and 1 base from J, leaving 7 bases between. CDR3 length: 13 residues. Germline V gene data show CDR1 as ENHRY and CDR2 as SYGVKD. The CDR3 coding sequence is TGTGCCATCAGTTTTCATCGCACAGATACGCAGTATTTT. Translating it yields CAISFHRTDTQYF.

This clone appeared a single time. V is TRBV7-2 and J is TRBJ1-2; 9 bases line up with TRBD1. The J segment lost 7 bases and the V segment lost 3 bases, leaving 12 bases of the junction unmatched. Germline V gene sequence: CDR1 SGHTA, CDR2 FQGNSA. The CDR3 length is 16 residues. CDR3 sequence reads: CASSFMGQGGGSGYTF. For the CDR3, the DNA is TGTGCCAGCAGCTTCATGGGACAGGGAGGAGGCAGTGGCTACACCTTC.

The V call is TRBV10-3, the J call TRBJ1-5; 10 bases are a match to TRBD1. Trimming at V came to 6 bases and at J to 6 bases, leaving 8 bases not matched to a gene. CDR3 length: 15 residues. CDR1 and CDR2 (germline): ENHRY, SYGVKD. Here the CDR3 reads CAIRGDRGEGQPQHF. The CDR3 nucleotides are TGTGCCATCAGGGGGGACAGGGGAGAGGGTCAGCCCCAGCATTTT.

This sequence joins TRBV9 and TRBJ1-3, with D possibly matching TRBD1 (5 bases). Trimming removed 4 bases from V and 2 bases from J, with 16 bases in between. The CDR3 contains 16 residues. CDR1 is SGDLS and CDR2 is YYNGEE in the germline V gene. The CDR3: CASSLGGGGAGNTIYF. The CDR3, as DNA: TGTGCCAGCAGCCTAGGAGGAGGAGGGGCTGGAAACACCATATATTTT.

This chain joins TRBV5-1 and TRBJ1-1; D gene ambiguous. Per the germline V gene, CDR1 is SGHRS and CDR2 is YFSETQ. The CDR3 loop spans 13 amino acids. V lost 6 bases, J lost 3 bases, and 12 bases lay in between. As DNA, the CDR3 is TGCGCCAGCACCCGGTTCAAAGACACTGAAGCTTTCTTT. Translated, it gives CASTRFKDTEAFF.

The genes are TRBV30 and TRBJ2-5; 11 nucleotides agree with TRBD2. J lost 5 bases, V lost 3 bases, and 5 bases had no gene match. In germline, CDR1 is GTSNPN, CDR2 SVGIG (reference sequence). The CDR3 extends over 14 amino acids. The CDR3 bases are TGTGCCTGGAGCCAACTAGCGGGGGAGGAGACCCAGTACTTC. Its protein is CAWSQLAGEETQYF.

The V and J genes are TRBV6-5 and TRBJ2-3; TRBD2 is a possible D gene (7 bases). Germline V gene sequence: CDR1 MNHEY, CDR2 SVGAGI. Trimming cost V 2 bases and J 5 bases, with 11 bases left between them. This CDR3 is 14 amino acids long. As DNA, the CDR3 is TGTGCCAGCAGTTACGGGGGGGCCGTAGATACGCAGTATTTT. Protein sequence: CASSYGGAVDTQYF.

This clone was seen a handful of times. The V gene is TRBV5-4, the J gene TRBJ1-2; a possible D gene is TRBD1 (5 bases). CDR3 size: 11 residues. The germline V and J ends were trimmed by 2 bases and 7 bases, with 6 bases remaining between them. In germline, CDR1 is SGHNT, CDR2 YYREEE (reference sequence). CDR3 residues: CASSFGGGYTF. The DNA of the CDR3 is TGTGCCAGCAGCTTCGGGGGTGGCTACACCTTC. The full variable domain, with the rest looked up from reference TRBV5-4 and TRBJ1-2, is ETGVTQSPTHLIKTRGQQVTLRCSSQSGHNTVSWYQQALGQGPQFIFQYYREEENGRGNFPPRFSGLQFPNYSSELNVNALELDDSALYLCASSFGGGYTFGSGTRLTVV.